Below, 28 T cell receptor beta chains from the same sample are listed, as sequenced in a study of long-term antiretroviral therapy in people with HIV (dated by TCRdb to between 2021 and 2023). Sequencing of the TRB variable region was done with the immunoSEQ hsTCRB v3.0 assay at survey level resolution. In TCRdb, the immuneACCESS table is reduced to in-frame sequences with V and J assigned. These tables do not hold every clone; where another copy was compared, an unresolved V gene accounts for under half, and the others remain unexplained. The sample profile shows some 24,000 clones; approximately 77% of them were found once. The leading ten clones occupy 5.5% to 6% of the sample. Source: unsorted PBMCs, taken 4.4 years after starting antiretroviral therapy. All receptors derive from a man younger than 40 with HIV.

V is TRBV18 and J is TRBJ2-7; D is unresolved. This CDR3 is 13 amino acids long. Germline CDR1 is KGHSH and CDR2 is LQKENI. V was shortened by 5 bases and J by 3 bases, with 11 bases between the two germline ends. The CDR3 region is CASSGKAHYEQYF. For the CDR3, the DNA is TGTGCCAGCTCAGGTAAAGCGCACTACGAGCAGTACTTC.

This clone was recorded a few times. The V gene is TRBV11-2, the J gene TRBJ2-7; 9 bases line up with TRBD2. With 3 bases clipped from V and 6 bases from J, the junction kept 6 bases outside the gene matches. This CDR3 comprises 14 residues. The germline gives CDR1 SGHAT, CDR2 FQNNGV. CDR3 bases: TGTGCCAGCAGCTTCCGTGCTAGCGGGGTCGAGCAGTACTTC. Its translation is CASSFRASGVEQYF.

The rearrangement uses TRBV27 and TRBJ2-7, with a possible D match to TRBD1 (6 bases). The V end was cut by 2 bases, the J end by 2 bases, with 7 bases between. This CDR3 is 13 amino acids long. Germline V gives CDR1 MNHEY, CDR2 SMNVEV (reference sequence). CDR3 residues: CASSLGGPYEQYF. CDR3 DNA sequence: TGTGCCAGCAGTTTAGGGGGCCCCTACGAGCAGTACTTC.

V and J are TRBV4-1 and TRBJ2-7, with TRBD2 as a possible D gene (5 bases). The CDR3 is 14 amino acids. V shed 0 bases and J shed 7 bases, with 13 bases lying between them. Germline assignment: CDR1 MGHRA and CDR2 YSYEKL. The CDR3 DNA reads TGCGCCAGCAGCCAAGAGGGGAGCTGGGGAGAGCAGTACTTC. Translated, it gives CASSQEGSWGEQYF.

The table lists this clone with a count of one. The V and J genes are TRBV11-2 and TRBJ1-2; tentatively, D is TRBD1 (6 bases). Germline V gives CDR1 SGHAT, CDR2 FQNNGV. CDR3 size: 13 residues. Trimming removed 7 bases from V and 1 base from J, with 10 bases in between. The CDR3 protein is CASKGHFNYGYTF. The CDR3 DNA reads TGTGCCAGCAAGGGACATTTTAACTATGGCTACACCTTC.

This clone was recorded only once. The chain joins TRBV5-6 to TRBJ1-2; TRBD1 might be the D (6 bases). The ends were cut back, 1 base at V and 0 bases at J, with 10 bases in the middle. Germline V lookup: CDR1 SGHDT, CDR2 YYEEEE. The CDR3 is made up of 15 amino acids. The DNA for the CDR3 is TGTGCCAGCAGCTTGCAGGGGCAGACTAACTATGGCTACACCTTC. This gives the protein CASSLQGQTNYGYTF.

The J gene is TRBJ2-5, the V gene TRBV7-8; maybe TRBD2 (5 bases). Deletions cut 1 base from V and 5 bases from J, with 11 bases between. CDR3 length: 14 amino acids. Per germline, CDR1 SGHVS and CDR2 FQNEAQ. The CDR3, as DNA: TGTGCCAGCAGCTTAGGAGGGAGATTGGAGACCCAGTACTTC. Translated, it gives CASSLGGRLETQYF.

The rearrangement joins TRBV7-9 to TRBJ2-1; D is uncertain. CDR1 and CDR2 (germline): SEHNR, FQNEAQ (reference sequence). The CDR3 extends over 10 amino acids. V dropped 5 bases and J dropped 7 bases, with 3 bases sitting between them. The CDR3 sequence: CASSVNEQFF. The CDR3 nucleotides read TGTGCCAGCAGCGTGAATGAGCAGTTCTTC. Looking up the rest from reference TRBV7-9 and TRBJ2-1 gives the full variable domain: DTGVSQNPRHKITKRGQNVTFRCDPISEHNRLYWYRQTLGQGPEFLTYFQNEAQLEKSRLLSDRFSAERPKGSFSTLEIQRTEQGDSAMYLCASSVNEQFFGPGTRLTVL.

The V gene is TRBV5-1, the J gene TRBJ2-5; D unclear. Trimming took 2 bases from V and 2 from J, leaving 7 bases between them. CDR1 and CDR2 (germline): SGHRS, YFSETQ. The CDR3 runs to 13 residues. CDR3 sequence (DNA): TGCGCCAGCAGCTTACAGACACAAGAGACCCAGTACTTC. It codes for CASSLQTQETQYF. Complete variable domain (other parts from reference TRBV5-1 and TRBJ2-5): KAGVTQTPRYLIKTRGQQVTLSCSPISGHRSVSWYQQTPGQGLQFLFEYFSETQRNKGNFPGRFSGRQFSNSRSEMNVSTLELGDSALYLCASSLQTQETQYFGPGTRLLVL.

This clone was detected once. This chain links TRBV27 with TRBJ2-7; D perhaps matches TRBD2 (6 bases). V was pared by 5 bases and J by 6 bases, with 17 bases between. Germline V gene lookup returns CDR1 MNHEY and CDR2 SMNVEV (reference sequence). The CDR3 is made up of 14 amino acids. CDR3 bases: TGTGCCAGCAGTACTACCACGCGGGATCGCGAGCAGTACTTC. Protein product: CASSTTTRDREQYF.

The rearrangement joins TRBV6-1 to TRBJ2-1; 10 nucleotides align to TRBD2. The ends lost 2 bases at V and 0 bases at J; junction bases unmatched: 10. The CDR3 is 19 amino acids. Germline-derived CDR1 and CDR2 are MNHNS and SASEGT. The chain's CDR3 is CASSETGSGGTHSYNEQFF. CDR3 DNA sequence: TGTGCCAGCAGTGAAACAGGTAGCGGGGGGACCCACTCCTACAATGAGCAGTTCTTC.

J is TRBJ1-5 and V is TRBV5-8; D remains unclear. V gave up 6 bases and J gave up 10 bases, with 23 bases separating them. Looked up from germline, CDR1 is SGHTS and CDR2 is YDEGEE. The CDR3 has 15 amino acids. The CDR3 DNA reads TGTGCCAGCATCATTTCCCACGGTATCCTTCTTCCCCAGCATTTT. As protein: CASIISHGILLPQHF.

In its sample, this clone is medium-sized. V and J are TRBV7-9 and TRBJ1-1; no firm D call. V was clipped by 2 bases and J by 4 bases, with 5 bases between them. The CDR3 consists of 12 residues. CDR1 and CDR2 (germline): SEHNR, FQNEAQ (reference sequence). The CDR3 here is CASSLYSTEAFF. The CDR3 nucleotides are TGTGCCAGCAGCTTATATTCCACTGAAGCTTTCTTT.

The chain carries TRBV6-6 and TRBJ1-1; D unclear. This CDR3 has 13 residues. Trimming cost V 10 bases and J 2 bases, with 14 bases left between them. Germline values: CDR1 MNHNY, CDR2 SVGAGI (reference sequence). The CDR3 sequence: CAILWVRNTEAFF. The CDR3 coding sequence is TGTGCCATCCTATGGGTAAGAAACACTGAAGCTTTCTTT.

The chain carries TRBV19 and TRBJ2-7, with D perhaps TRBD1 (6 bases). CDR1 and CDR2 (germline): LNHDA, SQIVND (reference sequence). This CDR3 is 14 amino acids long. V was cut by 3 bases and J by 1 base, with 10 bases left in between. This chain's CDR3 is CASSIGRGSYEQYF. The CDR3 DNA follows: TGTGCCAGTAGTATCGGCAGGGGATCCTACGAGCAGTACTTC. Filled out from reference TRBV19 and TRBJ2-7, the complete variable domain reads DGGITQSPKYLFRKEGQNVTLSCEQNLNHDAMYWYRQDPGQGLRLIYYSQIVNDFQKGDIAEGYSVSREKKESFPLTVTSAQKNPTAFYLCASSIGRGSYEQYFGPGTRLTVT.

The chain couples TRBV6-1 to TRBJ2-7; TRBD1 matches 9 bases. The CDR3 has 13 amino acids. Per germline, CDR1 MNHNS and CDR2 SASEGT. Trimming took 6 bases from V and 5 from J; bases not matched to a gene: 5. This chain's CDR3 is CASRSDRGHEQYF. The CDR3, as DNA: TGTGCCAGCAGATCGGACAGGGGCCACGAGCAGTACTTC.

This chain links TRBV18 with TRBJ1-4; no definite D call. Germline CDR1 KGHSH, CDR2 LQKENI. The CDR3 contains 11 residues. Trimming shortened V by 2 bases and J by 8 bases, and 3 bases separated the two germline ends. CDR3 loop: CASSPGEKLFF. The CDR3 nucleotides are TGTGCCAGCTCACCAGGGGAAAAACTGTTTTTT. The whole variable domain, filled in from reference TRBV18 and TRBJ1-4, reads NAGVMQNPRHLVRRRGQEARLRCSPMKGHSHVYWYRQLPEEGLKFMVYLQKENIIDESGMPKERFSAEFPKEGPSILRIQQVVRGDSAAYFCASSPGEKLFFGSGTQLSVL.

The V and J genes are TRBV27 and TRBJ1-1; D remains ambiguous. The V end lost 7 bases, the J end lost 6 bases, and 9 bases lay between the germline ends. There are 11 residues in the CDR3. The V gene's germline CDR1 is MNHEY and CDR2 SMNVEV (reference sequence). The CDR3 protein is CASIEKAEAFF. The CDR3 DNA reads as TGTGCCAGCATTGAGAAGGCTGAAGCTTTCTTT.

V gene TRBV7-3 combines with J gene TRBJ2-1; TRBD2 agrees at 7 bases. Unmatched junction bases numbered 6, after V lost 4 bases and J lost 3 bases. Germline CDR1 and CDR2: SGHTA and FQGTGA. The length of the CDR3 is 15 residues. This CDR3 reads CASSSGLDGYNEQFF. CDR3 coding DNA: TGTGCCAGCAGCTCCGGACTAGACGGCTACAATGAGCAGTTCTTC.

The V call is TRBV19, the J call TRBJ1-1; D uncertain. V was trimmed by 3 bases and J by 1 base, leaving 6 bases between them. The CDR3 length is 13 residues. Germline V gives CDR1 LNHDA, CDR2 SQIVND (reference sequence). CDR3 sequence reads: CASSISKNTEAFF. As DNA, the CDR3 is TGTGCCAGTAGTATTAGTAAGAACACTGAAGCTTTCTTT. The entire variable domain, with the rest obtained from reference TRBV19 and TRBJ1-1, is as follows: DGGITQSPKYLFRKEGQNVTLSCEQNLNHDAMYWYRQDPGQGLRLIYYSQIVNDFQKGDIAEGYSVSREKKESFPLTVTSAQKNPTAFYLCASSISKNTEAFFGQGTRLTVV.

This clone was found a few times. The genes are TRBV5-5 and TRBJ2-7; no clear D. Germline V gene lookup returns CDR1 SGHKS and CDR2 YYEKEE (reference sequence). This CDR3 has 14 amino acids. Trimming pared 4 bases from V and 2 bases from J, leaving 13 bases between. CDR3 residues: CASSPRAATYEQYF. The CDR3 DNA sequence: TGTGCCAGCAGCCCCCGGGCAGCGACCTACGAGCAGTACTTC.

V is TRBV10-1 and J is TRBJ1-5; unclear D gene. The germline V gene encodes CDR1 WNHNN and CDR2 SYGVQD (reference sequence). The CDR3 has 12 amino acids. Deletions cut 6 bases from V and 5 bases from J, with 8 bases between. CDR3 bases: TGCGCCAGCAGGCTACCCCATCAGCCCCAGCATTTT. Amino acid sequence: CASRLPHQPQHF.

The chain carries TRBV28 and TRBJ1-6; 9 bases line up with TRBD1. The V gene's germline CDR1 is MDHEN and CDR2 SYDVKM. The CDR3 is made up of 15 amino acids. Unmatched junction bases numbered 3, after V lost 2 bases and J lost 7 bases. This CDR3 is CASSLGTGRNSPLHF. CDR3 bases: TGTGCCAGCAGTTTAGGGACAGGGCGGAATTCACCCCTCCACTTT.

This sequence joins TRBV28 and TRBJ2-7; 7 bases agree with TRBD2. The trim removed 3 bases at V and 5 bases at J, leaving 4 bases unmatched. The CDR3 covers 13 residues. The germline V gene encodes CDR1 MDHEN and CDR2 SYDVKM. The CDR3 nucleotides are TGTGCCAGCAGTTTGGAGACTAGCAACGAGCAGTACTTC. Protein product: CASSLETSNEQYF.

The chain combines TRBV2 with TRBJ1-5; the match to TRBD1 covers 7 bases. Per germline, CDR1 SNHLY and CDR2 FYNNEI. This CDR3 contains 16 residues. Trimming took 4 bases from V and 1 from J; bases not matched to a gene: 7. The CDR3: CASSVDRVKSNQPQHF. The DNA for the CDR3 is TGTGCCAGCAGTGTAGACAGGGTCAAGAGCAATCAGCCCCAGCATTTT. The full variable domain, completed using reference TRBV2 and TRBJ1-5, is EPEVTQTPSHQVTQMGQEVILRCVPISNHLYFYWYRQILGQKVEFLVSFYNNEISEKSEIFDDQFSVERPDGSNFTLKIRSTKLEDSAMYFCASSVDRVKSNQPQHFGDGTRLSIL.

The V call is TRBV29-1, the J call TRBJ2-1, with TRBD2 identical over 7 bases. Trimming removed 5 bases from V and 6 bases from J; junction bases left unmatched: 4. The CDR3 contains 12 residues. The germline V gene encodes CDR1 SQVTM and CDR2 ANQGSEA. The CDR3 DNA follows: TGCAGCGTTTTAGGGACTATCAATGAGCAGTTCTTC. Translating gives CSVLGTINEQFF.

The CDR3: CASSTRQGTYEQYF. The CDR3 nucleotides are TGTGCCAGCAGCACCCGACAGGGAACCTACGAGCAGTACTTC. V gene TRBV7-9 combines with J gene TRBJ2-7; 7 bases align to TRBD1. The germline V gene encodes CDR1 SEHNR and CDR2 FQNEAQ (reference sequence). The V segment lost 5 bases and the J segment 2 bases; nucleotides outside the gene matches: 6. This CDR3 has 14 residues.

The CDR3 loop reads CASSVEGGETYEQYF. In DNA, the CDR3 is TGTGCCAGCAGCGTAGAGGGAGGGGAGACCTACGAGCAGTACTTC. The gene calls are TRBV9 and TRBJ2-7; 7 positions match TRBD2. The trim removed 0 bases at V and 2 bases at J, leaving 5 bases unmatched. The CDR3 covers 15 residues. Germline CDR1 SGDLS, CDR2 YYNGEE.